Each of the 31 T cell receptor beta chains below was sequenced from the same sample in a study of shared clonotypes between healthy human individuals. Measured with immunoSEQ multiplex PCR; TCRdb has only the in-frame clones, and not every one. Among over a million clones listed, approximately 96% were seen once. The sample taken for sequencing was naive CD4+ T cells sorted from blood. Documented subset: CD45RA+ positively selected. These receptors were collected from a young man in good health.

The chain has TRBV7-2 and TRBJ2-7; 8 bases are a match to TRBD2. Germline trimming cut 4 bases from V and 7 bases from J; bases unmatched to any gene: 9. The CDR3 has 14 amino acids. Germline assignment: CDR1 SGHTA and CDR2 FQGNSA. The CDR3 DNA reads as TGTGCCAGCAGCTGGACTAGCCGGGCGAGGGAGCAGTACTTC. It specifies CASSWTSRAREQYF. Combining the CDR3 with reference TRBV7-2 and TRBJ2-7 gives the whole variable domain GAGVSQSPSNKVTEKGKDVELRCDPISGHTALYWYRQSLGQGLEFLIYFQGNSAPDKSGLPSDRFSAERTGGSVSTLTIQRTQQEDSAVYLCASSWTSRAREQYFGPGTRLTVT.

The chain links TRBV2 to TRBJ1-5; weak D call: TRBD1 (6 bases). Germline values: CDR1 SNHLY, CDR2 FYNNEI. The CDR3 contains 13 residues. V shed 6 bases and J shed 8 bases, with 14 bases lying between them. The CDR3: CASRNRVLEPQHF. The CDR3 coding sequence is TGTGCCAGCAGAAACAGGGTCCTGGAGCCCCAGCATTTT.

The chain joins TRBV18 to TRBJ2-7, with TRBD1 matching over 7 bases. V trimming: 5 bases; J trimming: 3 bases; junction bases outside the gene matches: 1. This CDR3 is 12 amino acids long. CDR1 is KGHSH and CDR2 is LQKENI in the germline V gene. CDR3 sequence reads: CASSAGGYEQYF. The CDR3 bases are TGTGCCAGCTCAGCAGGGGGCTACGAGCAGTACTTC.

This chain joins TRBV7-9 and TRBJ2-2, with D perhaps matching TRBD1 or TRBD2 (6 bases each). CDR3 size: 12 residues. Germline CDR1 and CDR2: SEHNR and FQNEAQ (reference sequence). Trimming cost V 7 bases and J 6 bases, with 9 bases left between them. CDR3 sequence reads: CASNRDSGELFF. The DNA for the CDR3 is TGTGCCAGCAACAGGGACTCCGGGGAGCTGTTTTTT.

The chain couples TRBV6-5 to TRBJ1-2, with D unclear. The CDR3 spans 12 residues. CDR1 and CDR2 (germline): MNHEY, SVGAGI. The CDR3 DNA is TGTGGAGGTGATCAAATACGACCAGGCTACACCTTC. Translated, it gives CGGDQIRPGYTF.

The V and J genes are TRBV19 and TRBJ1-5; no reliable D call. CDR1 and CDR2 from the germline V gene are LNHDA and SQIVND (reference sequence). The V end lost 3 bases, the J end lost 0 bases, and 15 bases lay between the germline ends. The CDR3 is made up of 17 amino acids. CDR3 amino acids: CASSMVMRVYSNQPQHF. CDR3 DNA: TGTGCCAGTAGTATGGTCATGAGGGTTTATAGCAATCAGCCCCAGCATTTT.

The CDR3 region is CASSLDRFNEKLFF. The CDR3, as DNA: TGTGCCAGCAGCTTGGACAGGTTTAATGAAAAACTGTTTTTT. This rearrangement joins TRBV7-8 to TRBJ1-4; 7 bases line up with TRBD1. CDR1 is SGHVS and CDR2 is FQNEAQ in the germline V gene. After removal of 3 bases from V and 4 bases from J, the junction contained 2 bases not matched to a gene. The CDR3 is 14 residues long.

The rearrangement joins TRBV15 to TRBJ2-5; D gene unclear. Germline lookup yields CDR1 LNHNV and CDR2 YYDKDF (reference sequence). V was cut by 6 bases and J by 4 bases, with 15 bases left in between. The CDR3 sequence is 14 residues long. CDR3 residues: CATSTYSRVETQYF. The CDR3 nucleotides are TGTGCCACCAGTACTTACAGCAGAGTAGAGACCCAGTACTTC.

The rearrangement joins TRBV28 to TRBJ1-2; the match to TRBD1 covers 7 bases. CDR1 is MDHEN and CDR2 is SYDVKM in the germline V gene. The CDR3 consists of 15 residues. With V trimmed by 8 bases and J by 4 bases, 13 bases remained unmatched. The DNA for the CDR3 is TGTGCCAGCGGCCTCACAGGGGATTGGGGCTATGGCTACACCTTC. Encoded protein: CASGLTGDWGYGYTF.

The J gene is TRBJ2-7, the V gene TRBV15; D ambiguous. V lost 6 bases, J lost 4 bases, and 13 bases lay in between. From germline, CDR1 is LNHNV and CDR2 YYDKDF (reference sequence). This CDR3 spans 13 amino acids. CDR3 sequence: CATRLRLGYEQYF. The CDR3 bases are TGTGCCACCAGGCTAAGGCTAGGTTACGAGCAGTACTTC.

The V gene is TRBV7-2, the J gene TRBJ2-2; the D gene is possibly TRBD2 (6 bases). Germline V CDR1 and CDR2: SGHTA, FQGNSA. Trimming removed 1 base at V and 6 bases at J, with 12 bases between. CDR3 length: 15 amino acids. Written as DNA, the CDR3 is TGTGCCAGCAGCTTAGGTGGAGGGGTCCCCGGGGAGCTGTTTTTT. This translates into CASSLGGGVPGELFF.

This chain links TRBV18 with TRBJ2-7; D is possibly TRBD1 (6 bases). With 6 bases removed from V and 2 bases from J, the gap between germline ends came to 14 bases. The V gene's germline CDR1 is KGHSH and CDR2 LQKENI. The CDR3 is 14 amino acids. CDR3 sequence: CASSPRGRTYEQYF. The CDR3 DNA reads as TGTGCCAGCTCTCCGAGGGGGAGAACCTACGAGCAGTACTTC.

This clone has only one observation. This chain uses TRBV11-2 with TRBJ1-2, with TRBD1 matching over 8 bases. Germline CDR1 is SGHAT and CDR2 is FQNNGV. This CDR3 region has 15 residues. With V trimmed by 1 base and J by 4 bases, 5 bases remained unmatched. The CDR3 coding sequence is TGTGCCAGCAGCTTAGCGCAGGGGGCGGGCTATGGCTACACCTTC. Encoded protein: CASSLAQGAGYGYTF.

A remark on this clone: Mismatch with germline at one junction end may stem from a read error. The rearrangement uses TRBV27 and TRBJ2-2; tentatively, D is TRBD2 (6 bases). This CDR3 region has 12 residues. The germline CDR1 and CDR2 sequences are MNHEY and SMNVEV (reference sequence). CDR3 DNA sequence: TGTGCGAGCAAAAATCCGGGAGCGGAGCTGTTTTTT. It specifies CASKNPGAELFF.

The chain carries TRBV18 and TRBJ1-2; possible D gene TRBD1, 5 bases. CDR3 length equals 14 residues. Trimming left V 3 bases short and J 4 bases short, with 12 bases between. Per the germline V gene, CDR1 is KGHSH and CDR2 is LQKENI. DNA of the CDR3: TGTGCCAGCTCACCGAGGGGTAACGGCTATGGCTACACCTTC. Its translation is CASSPRGNGYGYTF.

This sequence joins TRBV7-8 and TRBJ2-6; possible D gene TRBD1, 6 bases. The CDR3 is 19 amino acids. Deletions cut 5 bases from V and 0 bases from J, with 20 bases between. Germline assignment: CDR1 SGHVS and CDR2 FQNEAQ. In DNA form, the CDR3 reads TGTGCCAGCAGCCGGACAGCGCCCACACACCTCTCTGGGGCCAACGTCCTGACTTTC. Amino acids: CASSRTAPTHLSGANVLTF.

This clone was seen only once. The rearrangement links TRBV28 to TRBJ2-7; D is possibly TRBD1 or TRBD2 (5 bases each). Trimming left V 6 bases short and J 5 bases short, with 20 bases between. This CDR3 has 15 residues. The germline gives CDR1 MDHEN, CDR2 SYDVKM. The CDR3, as DNA: TGTGCCAGCAGCGAAAGTGGGGCTGCGGGCCACGAGCAGTACTTC. Protein sequence: CASSESGAAGHEQYF.

J is TRBJ2-7 and V is TRBV9; 7 nucleotides line up with TRBD1. The CDR3 runs 13 residues. Trimming took 5 bases from V and 4 from J; bases not matched to a gene: 6. Per germline, CDR1 SGDLS and CDR2 YYNGEE. CDR3: CASRSGTAYEQYF. In nucleotides, the CDR3 is TGTGCCAGCAGGTCCGGGACAGCTTACGAGCAGTACTTC.

The gene calls are TRBV5-5 and TRBJ2-1, with 8 bases matching TRBD1. Germline lookup yields CDR1 SGHKS and CDR2 YYEKEE (reference sequence). CDR3 length: 17 residues. V dropped 4 bases and J dropped 4; count of bases not matched to a gene: 13. The CDR3 DNA is TGTGCCAGCAGCCCGAATCTTCAGGGGGCGGTTTACAATGAGCAGTTCTTC. Translation gives CASSPNLQGAVYNEQFF.

CDR3: CASRTPGTGGSELAKNIQYF. CDR3 DNA sequence: TGTGCCAGCAGGACCCCCGGGACAGGCGGCTCGGAGCTAGCCAAAAACATTCAGTACTTC. This chain joins TRBV2 and TRBJ2-4, with TRBD1 matching 8 bases. The V gene's germline CDR1 is SNHLY and CDR2 FYNNEI. The CDR3 length is 20 residues. Trimming took 6 bases from V and 0 from J; bases not matched to a gene: 19.

On this clone itself: At the DNA level, this CDR3 is encoded by other sequences in the same sample as well. The CDR3 DNA sequence: TGTGCCAGCAGTCGAGCAGGGTCTTACGAGCAGTACTTC. It translates to CASSRAGSYEQYF. The V call is TRBV6-5, the J call TRBJ2-7, with D maybe TRBD1 (5 bases). Per germline, CDR1 MNHEY and CDR2 SVGAGI. With 5 bases removed from V and 4 bases from J, the gap between germline ends came to 12 bases. The CDR3 is 13 amino acids.

The sample holds one count of this clone. V usage is TRBV5-1 and J usage is TRBJ1-2; 12 bases align to TRBD1. Germline lookup yields CDR1 SGHRS and CDR2 YFSETQ. This CDR3 region has 17 residues. Trimming removed 1 base from V and 6 bases from J; junction bases left unmatched: 10. CDR3 region: CASSLILTGQGANGYTF. The CDR3 DNA follows: TGCGCCAGCAGCTTGATATTAACGGGACAGGGGGCAAATGGCTACACCTTC.

This rearrangement joins TRBV7-9 to TRBJ1-2, with a possible D match to TRBD1 (5 bases). There are 14 residues in the CDR3. The V gene lost 2 bases and the J gene lost 4 bases, with 11 bases spanning the gap. CDR1 is SEHNR and CDR2 is FQNEAQ in the germline V gene (reference sequence). The CDR3 nucleotides are TGTGCCAGCAGCTTAAGTGACAGCTTCTATGGCTACACCTTC. Residues: CASSLSDSFYGYTF.

The J gene is TRBJ2-7, the V gene TRBV2; TRBD2 matches 11 bases. The CDR3 is made up of 15 amino acids. Germline assignment: CDR1 SNHLY and CDR2 FYNNEI. The V segment lost 4 bases and the J segment 1 base; nucleotides outside the gene matches: 3. This CDR3 is CASSGGTSGSYEQYF. CDR3 coding DNA: TGTGCCAGCAGTGGCGGGACTAGCGGATCCTACGAGCAGTACTTC.

A single count supports this clone. The V and J genes are TRBV19 and TRBJ2-3; D may match TRBD1 or TRBD2 (7 bases each). Trimming removed 8 bases from V and 0 bases from J, with 15 bases in between. This CDR3 contains 15 residues. The germline V gene encodes CDR1 LNHDA and CDR2 SQIVND (reference sequence). The CDR3 DNA follows: TGTGCCAGTCTGAGCGGGACAGCTAGCACAGATACGCAGTATTTT. It specifies CASLSGTASTDTQYF. The whole variable domain, filled in from reference TRBV19 and TRBJ2-3, reads DGGITQSPKYLFRKEGQNVTLSCEQNLNHDAMYWYRQDPGQGLRLIYYSQIVNDFQKGDIAEGYSVSREKKESFPLTVTSAQKNPTAFYLCASLSGTASTDTQYFGPGTRLTVL.

The V call is TRBV5-6, the J call TRBJ2-1; D possibly corresponds to TRBD1 (6 bases). The germline gives CDR1 SGHDT, CDR2 YYEEEE. The CDR3 runs 16 residues. Trimming took 0 bases from V and 0 from J, leaving 10 bases between them. CDR3 bases: TGTGCCAGCAGCTTGGTTCAGGGGAGCTCCTACAATGAGCAGTTCTTC. It specifies CASSLVQGSSYNEQFF.

The CDR3 protein is CASRFGTAYEQYF. The DNA of the CDR3 is TGTGCCAGCCGATTTGGAACCGCCTACGAGCAGTACTTC. The chain has TRBV28 and TRBJ2-7; D gene uncertain. The ends were cut back, 8 bases at V and 2 bases at J, with 13 bases in the middle. The CDR3 is made up of 13 amino acids. Germline V gene sequence: CDR1 MDHEN, CDR2 SYDVKM.

The chain employs TRBV10-3 and TRBJ2-6, with D tentatively TRBD1 (5 bases). Trimming shortened V by 11 bases and J by 3 bases, and 14 bases separated the two germline ends. In germline, CDR1 is ENHRY, CDR2 SYGVKD. The CDR3 spans 14 residues. The CDR3: CAGSDSRGANVLTF. The CDR3 DNA is TGTGCCGGCAGCGACAGCCGTGGGGCCAACGTCCTGACTTTC.

The V call is TRBV6-1, the J call TRBJ2-2; D is unclear. The CDR3 is 14 amino acids. The V gene's germline CDR1 is MNHNS and CDR2 SASEGT. The V gene lost 8 bases and the J gene lost 2 bases, with 12 bases spanning the gap. The CDR3 DNA follows: TGTGCCAGCTACCATGGGGTAAACACCGGGGAGCTGTTTTTT. This codes for CASYHGVNTGELFF.

The V call is TRBV15, the J call TRBJ2-2; perhaps TRBD2 as D (5 bases). Germline V CDR1 and CDR2: LNHNV, YYDKDF (reference sequence). Between the trimmed V and J ends, which lost 3 bases and 10 bases, there was a span of 18 bases. The CDR3 consists of 15 residues. CDR3 amino acids: CATSSEIDRDEELFF. The CDR3 DNA is TGTGCCACCAGCAGCGAAATAGACCGGGATGAGGAGCTGTTTTTT.

The gene calls are TRBV28 and TRBJ1-4; 7 positions match TRBD1. The CDR3 spans 15 residues. With 6 bases clipped from V and 5 bases from J, the junction kept 9 bases outside the gene matches. Germline V gene sequence: CDR1 MDHEN, CDR2 SYDVKM. The CDR3 DNA follows: TGTGCCAGCAGACGACCGGGACAGTCAAATGAAAAACTGTTTTTT. This translates into CASRRPGQSNEKLFF.